This T cell receptor beta chain stems from a study of ipilimumab plus nivolumab after autologous stem cell transplantation. Study-wide results and caveats: Per the authors, repertoire, Treg and microbiota data justify further study.

The CDR3 is 15 amino acids. The germline CDR1 and CDR2 sequences are SGDLS and YYNGEE. The ends lost 0 bases at V and 4 bases at J; junction bases unmatched: 3. A single count supports this clone. The antigen remains unidentified. Data came from immunoSEQ multiplex PCR; TCRdb stores just in-frame clones and leaves some out. The top ten hold roughly 2% of the sample, which has fewer than 85,000 clones, approximately 83% seen once. The genes are TRBV9 and TRBJ2-5, with 10 bases aligning to TRBD2. The source material was PBMCs, sampled in a trial of ipilimumab plus nivolumab as post-transplant consolidation. The origin of this receptor is a male donor with diffuse large B-cell lymphoma. CDR3 in amino acids: CASSVDSGGGETQYF. The CDR3 DNA sequence: TGTGCCAGCAGCGTAGACAGCGGGGGGGGAGAGACCCAGTACTTC.